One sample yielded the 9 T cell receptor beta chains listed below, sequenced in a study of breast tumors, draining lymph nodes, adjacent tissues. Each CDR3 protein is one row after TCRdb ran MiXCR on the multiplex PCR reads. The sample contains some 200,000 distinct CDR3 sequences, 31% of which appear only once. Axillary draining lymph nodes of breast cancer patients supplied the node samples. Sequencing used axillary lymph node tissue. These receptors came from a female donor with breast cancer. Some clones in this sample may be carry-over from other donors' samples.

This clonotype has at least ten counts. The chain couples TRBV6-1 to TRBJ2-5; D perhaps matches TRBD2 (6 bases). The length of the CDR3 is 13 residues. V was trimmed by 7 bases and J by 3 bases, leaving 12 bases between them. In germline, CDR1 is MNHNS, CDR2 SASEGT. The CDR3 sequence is CASTIGGKETQYF. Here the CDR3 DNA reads TGTGCCAGCACCATTGGCGGGAAAGAGACCCAGTACTTC.

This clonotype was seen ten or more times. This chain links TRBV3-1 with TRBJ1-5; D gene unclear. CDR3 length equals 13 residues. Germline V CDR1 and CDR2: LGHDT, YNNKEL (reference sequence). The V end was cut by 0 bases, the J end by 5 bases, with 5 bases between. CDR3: CASSQEGDQPQHF. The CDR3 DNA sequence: TGTGCCAGCAGCCAAGAAGGAGATCAGCCCCAGCATTTT.

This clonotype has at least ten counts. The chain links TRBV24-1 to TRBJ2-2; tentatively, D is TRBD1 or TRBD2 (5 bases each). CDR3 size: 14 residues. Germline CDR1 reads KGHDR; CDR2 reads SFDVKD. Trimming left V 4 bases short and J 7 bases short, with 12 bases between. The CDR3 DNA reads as TGTGCCACCAGTGAGCTTGGGGGTATCGGGGAGCTGTTTTTT. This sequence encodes CATSELGGIGELFF.

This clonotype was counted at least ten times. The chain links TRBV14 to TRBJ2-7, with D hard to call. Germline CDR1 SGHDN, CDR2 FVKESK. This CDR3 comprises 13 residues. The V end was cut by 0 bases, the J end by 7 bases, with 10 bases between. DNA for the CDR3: TGTGCCAGCAGCCAAGACCTTTTTTGGGAGCAGTACTTC. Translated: CASSQDLFWEQYF.

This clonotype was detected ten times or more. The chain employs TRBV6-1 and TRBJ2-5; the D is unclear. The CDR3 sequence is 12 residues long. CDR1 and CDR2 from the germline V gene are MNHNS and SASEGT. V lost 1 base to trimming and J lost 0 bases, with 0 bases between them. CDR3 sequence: CASSEDQETQYF. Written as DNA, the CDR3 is TGTGCCAGCAGTGAAGACCAAGAGACCCAGTACTTC.

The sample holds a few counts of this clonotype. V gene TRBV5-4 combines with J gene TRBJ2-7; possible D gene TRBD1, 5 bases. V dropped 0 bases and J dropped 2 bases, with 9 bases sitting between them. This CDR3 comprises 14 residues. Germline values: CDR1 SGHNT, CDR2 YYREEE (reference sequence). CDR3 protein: CASSLGRTPYEQYF. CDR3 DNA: TGTGCCAGCAGCTTGGGACGGACACCCTACGAGCAGTACTTC.

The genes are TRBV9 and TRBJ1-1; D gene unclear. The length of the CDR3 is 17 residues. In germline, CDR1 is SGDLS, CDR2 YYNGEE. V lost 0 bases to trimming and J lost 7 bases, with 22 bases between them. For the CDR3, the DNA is TGTGCCAGCAGCGTAGAGGTCCAGTTAACGGGAACATTTGAAGCTTTCTTT. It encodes CASSVEVQLTGTFEAFF.

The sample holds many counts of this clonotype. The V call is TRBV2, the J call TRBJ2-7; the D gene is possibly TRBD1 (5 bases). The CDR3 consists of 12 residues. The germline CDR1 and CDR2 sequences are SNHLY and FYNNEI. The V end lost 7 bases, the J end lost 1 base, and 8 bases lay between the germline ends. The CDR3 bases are TGTGCCAGCAAGACAGAGTCCTACGAGCAGTACTTC. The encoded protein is CASKTESYEQYF.

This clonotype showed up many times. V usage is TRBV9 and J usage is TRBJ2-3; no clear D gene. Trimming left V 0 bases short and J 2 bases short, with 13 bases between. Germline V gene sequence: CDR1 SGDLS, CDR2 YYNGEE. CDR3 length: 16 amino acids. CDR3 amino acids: CASSVGPPKPTDTQYF. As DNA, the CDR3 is TGTGCCAGCAGCGTAGGCCCCCCGAAGCCCACAGATACGCAGTATTTT.